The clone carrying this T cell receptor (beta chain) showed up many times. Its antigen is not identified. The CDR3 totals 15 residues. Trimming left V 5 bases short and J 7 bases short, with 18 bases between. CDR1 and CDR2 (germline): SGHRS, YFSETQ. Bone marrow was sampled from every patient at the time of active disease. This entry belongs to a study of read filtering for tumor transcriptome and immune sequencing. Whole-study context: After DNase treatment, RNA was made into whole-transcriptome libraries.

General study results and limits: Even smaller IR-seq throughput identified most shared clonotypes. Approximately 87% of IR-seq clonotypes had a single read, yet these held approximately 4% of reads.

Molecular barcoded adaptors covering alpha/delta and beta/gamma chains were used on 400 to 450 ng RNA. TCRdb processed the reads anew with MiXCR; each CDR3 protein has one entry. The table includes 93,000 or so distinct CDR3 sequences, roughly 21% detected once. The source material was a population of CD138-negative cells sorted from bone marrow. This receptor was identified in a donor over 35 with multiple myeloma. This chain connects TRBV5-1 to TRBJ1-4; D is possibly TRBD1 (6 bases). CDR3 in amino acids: CASRAGTTGGEKLFF. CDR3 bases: TGCGCCAGCAGGGCCGGGACAACGGGGGGTGAAAAACTGTTTTTT.